Listed below are T cell receptor beta chains from one sample, sequenced in a study of CD8 T cells in ankylosing spondylitis. Each CDR3 protein gets one entry after TCRdb re-called the 5' RACE reads with MiXCR. Found here are fewer than 150,000 distinct CDR3 sequences, 6% to 8% of them singletons; the top ten hold 12%. Sequencing was performed on blood, either unsorted or a sorted T cell fraction (not recorded which). These receptors were collected from a female donor with ankylosing spondylitis or in good health (not recorded which). The CDR3 runs from the conserved cysteine through the conserved F or W. D genes are given only for firm matches. Clone size, where shown, is once, few, many, or a class for clones that have expanded.

-,-,TRBV7-6,TRBJ2-1,CASTHSANEQFF,TGTGCCAGCACCCACTCCGCCAATGAGCAGTTCTTC
-,many,TRBV9,TRBJ1-4,CASSAGPLATNEKLFF,TGTGCCAGCAGCGCCGGCCCTCTTGCAACTAATGAAAAACTGTTTTTT
TRBD2,many,TRBV20-1,TRBJ2-3,CSAPGTSGGAAADTQYF,TGCAGTGCTCCTGGGACTAGCGGGGGGGCAGCCGCAGATACGCAGTATTTT
-,many,TRBV3-1,TRBJ1-3,CASTTKGSGNTIYF,TGTGCCAGCACCACGAAGGGCTCTGGAAACACCATATATTTT
TRBD2,few,TRBV5-1,TRBJ2-1,CASSPSGGAINEQFF,TGCGCCAGCAGCCCCAGCGGGGGGGCGATAAATGAGCAGTTCTTC
-,few,TRBV11-2,TRBJ2-3,CASSLDQGVGMDTQYF,TGTGCCAGCAGCTTAGATCAAGGGGTGGGGATGGATACGCAGTATTTT
-,many,TRBV6-1,TRBJ1-1,CASSKTAFMNTEAFF,TGTGCCAGCAGTAAGACAGCGTTCATGAACACTGAAGCTTTCTTT
-,many,TRBV10-3,TRBJ2-5,CAISEGYQETQYF,TGTGCCATCAGTGAGGGCTACCAAGAGACCCAGTACTTC
-,many,TRBV5-1,TRBJ2-3,CASSPSGTFSTDTQYF,TGCGCCAGCAGCCCTTCCGGGACCTTTAGCACAGATACGCAGTATTTT
-,many,TRBV7-9,TRBJ2-7,CASSPGSHEQYF,TGTGCCAGCAGCCCCGGATCCCACGAGCAGTACTTC
-,-,TRBV5-1,TRBJ2-5,CASSPRAFQETQYF,TGCGCCAGCAGCCCTCGGGCTTTTCAAGAGACCCAGTACTTC
-,many,TRBV20-1,TRBJ1-2,CSARGDYGYTF,TGCAGTGCTAGAGGAGACTATGGCTACACCTTC
-,few,TRBV20-1,TRBJ2-5,CSAREGRKETQYF,TGCAGTGCTAGAGAGGGAAGAAAAGAGACCCAGTACTTC
-,many,TRBV12-3/TRBV12-4,TRBJ1-5,CASSEIRAGQPQHF,TGTGCCAGCAGCGAAATCAGGGCCGGTCAGCCCCAGCATTTT
-,many,TRBV7-9,TRBJ1-4,CASSLGTFEGEKLFF,TGTGCCAGCAGCTTAGGGACCTTCGAAGGGGAAAAACTGTTTTTT
TRBD1,many,TRBV6-5,TRBJ1-2,CASSLTGGGYTF,TGTGCCAGCAGCCTTACAGGGGGCGGCTACACCTTC
-,-,TRBV4-3,TRBJ2-2,CASSQKAPSGPGELFF,TGCGCCAGCAGCCAAAAGGCCCCTTCGGGCCCCGGGGAGCTGTTTTTT
TRBD1,many,TRBV7-9,TRBJ1-1,CASSLVAGGDAEAFF,TGTGCCAGCAGCTTAGTGGCAGGGGGCGACGCTGAAGCTTTCTTT
TRBD1,many,TRBV6-5,TRBJ1-2,CASKTGDNYGYTF,TGTGCCAGTAAGACAGGGGATAACTATGGCTACACCTTC
-,many,TRBV2,TRBJ1-2,CASSEGSGRFYGYTF,TGTGCCAGCAGTGAAGGGTCAGGTCGATTCTATGGCTACACCTTC
-,many,TRBV25-1,TRBJ2-7,CASSGSSAGTYEQYF,TGTGCCAGCAGTGGGTCATCGGCAGGGACCTACGAGCAGTACTTC
TRBD1,few,TRBV7-2,TRBJ2-1,CASSLLDRGFGEQFF,TGTGCCAGCAGCCTATTAGACAGGGGGTTTGGTGAGCAGTTCTTC
-,few,TRBV7-9,TRBJ1-3,CASSLTTIGNTIYF,TGTGCCAGCAGCTTAACAACAATCGGAAACACCATATATTTT
TRBD2,many,TRBV12-3/TRBV12-4,TRBJ2-7,CASRLAGGNEQYF,TGTGCCAGCAGGCTAGCGGGGGGCAACGAGCAGTACTTC
-,many,TRBV5-1,TRBJ2-2,CASSLSGWEATGELFF,TGCGCCAGCAGCTTGTCGGGCTGGGAAGCCACCGGGGAGCTGTTTTTT